This T cell receptor (beta chain) comes out of a study of cytomegalovirus exposure and HLA in healthy donors listed by TCRdb under 2017. Study-wide context: In an earlier analysis of approximately 640 of the donors, 276 Gb of sequence data and approximately 100 million unique TCR beta sequences from approximately 180 million T cells were reported. Roughly 290 gigabases of sequencing data and around 90 million unique TCR sequences made up an early release that covered approximately 650 HLA-typed donors. The genetic ancestry cluster associated with self-reported Caucasian donors included about 84% of the roughly 390 genotyped donors. The study aimed to test whether cataloging public T cell receptors could reveal signatures of past pathogen exposure. The study profiled the T cell repertoires of some 610 subjects by immunosequencing and related them to cytomegalovirus serostatus. Along with the 666-subject first cohort, a separate validation cohort of over a hundred different subjects was used. The study combined high-throughput TCR immunosequencing, statistical association of individual TCRs with disease status, and machine learning to predict cytomegalovirus infection status. A later analysis re-examined previously published TCR beta repertoires from just over 650 donors and added high-resolution HLA genotyping to investigate patterns of TCR occurrence. Rather than using new phenotypic data, the later analysis identified candidate immune exposures from TCR beta sequences and from how often those sequences occurred across donors. An earlier analysis of approximately 500 of the donors applied high-throughput TCR beta sequencing to assess whether each TCR beta V gene segment acted as functional or pseudogenic. Donor age, sex, ethnicity and CMV serostatus were compiled alongside the repertoire data. A later genetic analysis used genome-wide SNP genotypes for about 65% of the roughly 670 donors, treating that subset as a discovery cohort. Every repertoire in the discovery cohort had been generated on one and the same sequencing platform. HLA typing covered class I and class II loci at four-digit resolution. Typing coverage differed by locus: A, B, C, DRB1 and DQB1 were typed in roughly 629-630 donors, DQA1 in approximately 520, DPA1 in nearly 610, and DPB1 in just under 490. Roughly five DR-DQ haplotypes were treated as single units for association and clustering because of strong linkage in the cohort. Among about 360 genotyped donors of the cohort, an average of approximately 240,000 unique TCR beta nucleotide sequences were sequenced per donor, 15% to 20% of them non-productive. Beyond this particular receptor, the publication reports: Strong co-occurrence of HLA alleles, especially DR and DQ, made assigning TCR associations to individual alleles difficult. A further reported finding was that TCR beta sequences accurately predicted the HLA-A and HLA-B alleles for most subjects in the first cohort. The only immune exposure information available for the cohort was CMV serostatus. In an earlier analysis of approximately 590 of the donors, most TCR beta V segments appeared in productive rearrangements about 90% or about 30% of the time, broadly matching IMGT annotations. The cohort was sequenced for TCR beta chains only, and without alpha or paired-chain data the features that could be detected were limited. A later analysis found that HLA-associated TCR beta chains were more clonally expanded and had lower generation probabilities than equally common non-associated chains. Because HLA typing was missing for some donors at each locus, association tests included only the typed subset. Most TCR sequences were observed very rarely across donors, whereas some public TCRs were present in many individuals. In the study, approximately 150 TCR beta chains were listed as associated with cytomegalovirus. Correlated functional status among segregating V segments might reflect linkage disequilibrium, but an unknown experimental factor could not be ruled out. In both the original and validation cohorts, the classifier was reported to diagnose cytomegalovirus status with high specificity and sensitivity. A few of the identified cytomegalovirus-associated TCR beta chains were confirmed in vitro to be specific for cytomegalovirus antigens. Several of the top co-occurrence clusters appeared to be linked to parvovirus B19, influenza, CMV and Epstein-Barr virus, according to a later analysis. The presence/absence analyses assumed that sequencing depth was roughly uniform across donors, and that assumption may not be true. Most CMV-associated TCR beta chains appeared to be HLA-restricted in a later analysis, and the HLA associations seemed to be driven largely by CMV exposure. In a later analysis, the rate of TCR association differed among HLA loci, with DRB1 alleles having the most associated TCRs and HLA-C alleles having the fewest. An association between a missense DCLRE1C variant and V-gene and J-gene trimming of TCR beta chains was found in a later genetic analysis and replicated in an independent cohort. According to a later genetic analysis, donors in an Asian-associated ancestry cluster had fewer N-insertions in productive TCRs than the roughly 670-donor mean. Over 15 rarely observed V segments, including chromosome 9 orphons, were excluded from the earlier analysis of 550 to 700 of the donors because counts were too low. A group of highly shared sequence variants was considered likely to be a technical artifact of the sequencing pipeline. It was suggested by the authors that the approach could potentially be generalized to other disease states and immunological phenotypes. Some IMGT-functional V segments, including TRBV6-2 and TRBV6-3, could not be distinguished by the 87-base-pair reads and were therefore excluded. In a later analysis, more than 15,000 TCR beta sequences were associated with specific HLA alleles at a false discovery rate of 0.05.

Taken from the germline V gene (reference sequence), the CDR1 and CDR2 loops are SGHNT and YYREEE. The cysteine opens and the phenylalanine closes a CDR3 of 15 amino acids. Left in the record is the CDR3 DNA by itself, 45 bases read in frame from the first base. Trimmed from V: 0 bases; trimmed from J: 1 base; junction bases lacking a gene match: 2. Preparation of the library involved the immunoSEQ multiplex PCR assay. The multiplex PCR relied on a mix of 60 forward primers for TCR Vbeta segments and 13 reverse primers for TCR Jbeta segments. The CDR3 region of rearranged TCR beta genes was amplified from genomic DNA by a multiplex PCR assay. The amplified TCR beta libraries were sequenced on the Illumina HiSeq System as 87-base-pair reads. For the original study's pipeline: In a later analysis, around 80 million unique TCR beta chains were counted across the 500 to 700 repertoires, and around 10 million of these chains were shared by at least two donors. Raw reads were error-corrected and collapsed into unique sequences with a nearest-neighbor algorithm that merged closely related sequences to remove PCR and sequencing errors. V, D and J gene segments were assigned by aligning CDR3 sequences to IMGT reference sequences. For a sequence to be retained, a match of at least six nucleotides to both a V gene segment and a J gene segment was required. Rearrangements were called productive when the CDR3 lacked stop codons and stayed in frame with V and J; all others were non-productive. CDR3 was defined according to IMGT convention as the region running from the second conserved V-encoded cysteine to the conserved J-encoded phenylalanine. Sequences without an unambiguous match to a single V gene segment were excluded from the earlier analysis of approximately 560 of the donors. An earlier analysis of a few hundred of the donors classified V segments as functional when productive rearrangements were above 56.7% and as segregating when the standard deviation between donors was above 5%. To diagnose cytomegalovirus status from the catalog of TCR beta chain sequences, a statistical classification framework was built. A later analysis assigned V and J genes by comparing TCR nucleotide sequences with IMGT/GENE-DB human TR gene sequences. In a later analysis, CDR3 sequences and most-parsimonious VDJ recombination scenarios were assigned using the TCRdist pipeline. In a later analysis, every TCR beta chain was defined by the combination of its CDR3 amino acid sequence and its V-gene family, and reads without a unique V-gene family were dropped. As a way to deal with suspected cross-contamination and a sequencing artifact, a later analysis dropped 450 to 600 nucleotide sequences that were highly shared and had low generation probability. In a later analysis, a clonal expansion index was calculated for each public chain from normalized within-repertoire ranks of inferred template counts. In a later analysis, generation probabilities were computed with a VDJ recombination model fitted to out-of-frame rearrangements, and the resulting probabilities were checked against IGoR. In a later analysis, TCR-TCR, TCR-HLA and TCR-CMV co-occurrence was scored with hypergeometric tests, and a repertoire-size bias correction was applied to TCR pairs. A later analysis estimated false discovery rates by permuting HLA or CMV assignments 20 times. In a later analysis, co-occurring TCRs were grouped using DBSCAN, with TCRdist sequence similarity added in when clustering inside HLA-allele-positive subsets. Repertoires with fewer than 30,000 or more than 120,000 public chains were left out of co-occurrence clustering, as were about 5 repertoires with anomalous nucleotide sharing. Imported from immuneACCESS, the table was reduced by TCRdb to in-frame sequences with V and J called. These copies leave out some clones; in studies compared against another copy, an unresolved V gene accounts for under half, and the cause of the remainder is not known. The V and J calls and clone size were taken over from that table, and D and trimming were inferred from the DNA. The sample table holds about 160,000 clones, of which 70% to 80% were seen once. The top ten clonotypes cover roughly 1.9% of the sample.

In total, 600 or so healthy bone marrow donors made up the cohort. Cohort members were all nominally healthy when sampled, although unrecorded immune exposures were likely present. The donor was CMV seronegative and belonged to the group of approximately 320 seronegative cohort members. A peripheral blood sample was collected from each donor, and TCR beta sequencing was performed on peripheral blood mononuclear cells. The Qiagen DNeasy Blood Extraction Kit was used to extract genomic DNA from the blood cell samples. In regard to this clone: Its antigen is currently not known. No base-level quality is on record; no much larger clone is a single base apart.

The origin of this receptor is a man aged 35-49 years in good health and CMV-seronegative. The sequencing sample was made of PBMCs. Rearrangement joined TRBV5-4 to TRBJ2-5, and 8 bases in between align with TRBD2. The CDR3 region: CASSLGSGSQETQYF. The nucleotide sequence is TGTGCCAGCAGCTTGGGCAGCGGGAGCCAAGAGACCCAGTACTTC. Where the CDR3 stops, the reference TRBV5-4 and TRBJ2-5 genes take over; the full variable domain is ETGVTQSPTHLIKTRGQQVTLRCSSQSGHNTVSWYQQALGQGPQFIFQYYREEENGRGNFPPRFSGLQFPNYSSELNVNALELDDSALYLCASSLGSGSQETQYFGPGTRLLVL.